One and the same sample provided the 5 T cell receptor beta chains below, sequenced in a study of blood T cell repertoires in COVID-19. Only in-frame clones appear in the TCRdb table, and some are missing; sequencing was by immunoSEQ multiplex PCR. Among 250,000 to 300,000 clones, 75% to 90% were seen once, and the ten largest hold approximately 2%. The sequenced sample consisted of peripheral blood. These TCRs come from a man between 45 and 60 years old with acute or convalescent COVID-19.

For the CDR3, the DNA is TGTGCCAGCTCACCACGTCAGGGGACAATCTACGAGCAGTACTTC. Amino acids: CASSPRQGTIYEQYF. The rearrangement uses TRBV18 and TRBJ2-7, with a tentative D call TRBD1 (6 bases). The V end lost 1 base, the J end lost 3 bases, and 13 bases lay between the germline ends. The CDR3 loop spans 15 amino acids. Germline lookup yields CDR1 KGHSH and CDR2 LQKENI.

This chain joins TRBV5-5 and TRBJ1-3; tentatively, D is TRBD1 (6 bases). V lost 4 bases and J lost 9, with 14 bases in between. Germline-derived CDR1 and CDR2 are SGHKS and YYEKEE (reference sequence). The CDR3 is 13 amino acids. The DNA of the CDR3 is TGTGCCAGCAGCGTAGCAGGGGATAGCACCATATATTTT. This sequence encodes CASSVAGDSTIYF. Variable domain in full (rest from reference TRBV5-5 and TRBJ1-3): DAGVTQSPTHLIKTRGQQVTLRCSPISGHKSVSWYQQVLGQGPQFIFQYYEKEERGRGNFPDRFSARQFPNYSSELNVNALLLGDSALYLCASSVAGDSTIYFGEGSWLTVV.

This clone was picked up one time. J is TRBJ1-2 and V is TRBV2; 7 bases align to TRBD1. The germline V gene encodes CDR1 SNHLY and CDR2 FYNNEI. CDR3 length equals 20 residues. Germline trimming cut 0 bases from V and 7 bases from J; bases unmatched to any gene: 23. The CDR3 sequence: CASSEARQKFRTGTLGGYTF. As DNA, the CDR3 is TGTGCCAGCAGTGAAGCTCGCCAAAAATTTCGGACAGGTACTCTCGGTGGCTACACCTTC.

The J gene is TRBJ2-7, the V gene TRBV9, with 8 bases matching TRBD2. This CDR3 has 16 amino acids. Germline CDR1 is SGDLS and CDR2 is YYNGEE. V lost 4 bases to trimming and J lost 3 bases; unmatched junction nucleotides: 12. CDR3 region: CASSPRGSGGHYEQYF. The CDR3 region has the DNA TGTGCCAGCAGCCCCCGGGGCAGCGGGGGACACTACGAGCAGTACTTC.

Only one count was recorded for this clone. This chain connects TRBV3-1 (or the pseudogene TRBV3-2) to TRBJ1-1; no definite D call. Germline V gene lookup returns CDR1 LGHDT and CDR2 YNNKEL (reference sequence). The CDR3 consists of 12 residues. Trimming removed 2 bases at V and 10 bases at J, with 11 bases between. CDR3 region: CASSQSAWRAFF. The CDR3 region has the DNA TGTGCCAGCAGCCAATCCGCGTGGAGAGCTTTCTTT.